Here is one T cell receptor beta chain with its context. The antigen is not known. Germline values: CDR1 SGHAT, CDR2 FQNNGV. CDR3 length: 15 residues. V gave up 8 bases and J gave up 4 bases; unmatched junction bases: 7. Random hexamers were used to reverse transcribe roughly 0.5 to 1 ug of RNA. Amplification of TCR beta CDR3 across 54 Vbeta and 13 Jbeta was performed with immunoSEQ multiplex PCR. TCRdb called the immunoSEQ multiplex PCR reads again in MiXCR, with one record for every CDR3 protein. The data contain about 300,000 distinct CDR3 sequences, approximately 89% of them singletons. The sample belongs to a study of CD8 T cells in Susac syndrome. Findings and limits, study-wide: The study acknowledged a relatively small number of individuals in its TCR sequencing and HLA analysis.

TEMRA cells were FACS-enriched and CD8+ and CD4+ T cells negatively isolated. Material for sequencing was CD8+ T cells from PBMCs. The TCR was taken from a human donor with multiple sclerosis. The genes are TRBV11-2 and TRBJ2-5; 13 bases fit TRBD2. CDR3 DNA: TGTGCCAGCTCCCACGGGACTAGCGGGGTAGAGACCCAGTACTTC. Translation gives CASSHGTSGVETQYF.